These 16 T cell receptor beta chains were sequenced from one sample in a study of T cells in localized non-small cell lung cancer. Only in-frame clones appear in the TCRdb table, and some are missing; sequencing was by immunoSEQ multiplex PCR. The data hold over a thousand clones, with around 25% observed a single time. The starting material was normal lung tissue next to the tumor, obtained before any cancer treatment. Receptor source: a man aged 40 to 70 with stage II squamous cell lung carcinoma.

The rearrangement joins TRBV23-1 to TRBJ2-1; D ambiguous. TRBV23-1 is an open reading frame, and its role is uncertain. Trimming left V 6 bases short and J 4 bases short, with 10 bases between. The CDR3 runs 13 residues. CDR3 amino acids: CASRSSEYNEQFF. For the CDR3, the DNA is TGCGCCAGCAGAAGCAGTGAATACAATGAGCAGTTCTTC.

As regards this clone: A read error may account for a junction end that differs from germline. The rearrangement links TRBV28 to TRBJ2-7; 12 nucleotides match TRBD2. From germline, CDR1 is MDHEN and CDR2 SYDVKM. The CDR3 loop spans 15 amino acids. The CDR3 region is CASSSGTSGQPGPTF. Written as DNA, the CDR3 is TGTGCCAGCAGTTCCGGGACTAGCGGGCAACCAGGTCCCACCTTC.

This clone was found a few times. The rearrangement joins TRBV6-8 to TRBJ2-7; TRBD2 agrees at 7 bases. CDR3 length equals 15 residues. Germline-derived CDR1 and CDR2 are MNHGY and SAAAGT. Losses at the gene ends were 2 bases for V and 5 bases for J; bases not matched to a gene: 9. This chain's CDR3 is CASSYGRGGSNEQYF. For the CDR3, the DNA is TGTGCCAGCAGTTACGGACGCGGGGGAAGCAACGAGCAGTACTTC.

This chain joins TRBV1 and TRBJ1-2; TRBD1 is the table's D call and was not checked against the DNA. TRBV1 corresponds to a pseudogene. The CDR3 consists of 16 residues. The CDR3 nucleotides are TGCACCAGCAGCCAAGATAGGACAGGGCCTAACTATGGCTACACCTTC. It yields the protein CTSSQDRTGPNYGYTF.

This clone has just a few counts. The chain uses TRBV6-8 and TRBJ1-2; possible D gene TRBD1, 6 bases. The CDR3 has 13 amino acids. Trimming removed 6 bases at V and 10 bases at J, with 18 bases between. CDR1 MNHGY and CDR2 SAAAGT come from the germline V gene. The CDR3 region is CASSGGQLSYYTF. CDR3 nucleotide sequence: TGTGCCAGCAGCGGGGGACAATTGAGTTACTACACCTTC.

This clone appeared a few times. This rearrangement joins TRBV28 to TRBJ1-2; no definite D call. The germline V gene encodes CDR1 MDHEN and CDR2 SYDVKM. Trimming removed 3 bases from V and 7 bases from J, with 15 bases in between. The length of the CDR3 is 14 residues. CDR3 coding DNA: TGTGCCAGCAGTTTGGGTCGACACTTAGGTGGCTACACCTTC. Translation: CASSLGRHLGGYTF.

Only a few counts were recorded for this clone. The chain has TRBV5-1 and TRBJ1-2; 9 nucleotides line up with TRBD1. The CDR3 covers 17 residues. The V gene end was trimmed by 4 bases and the J gene end by 0 bases; junction bases not matched to a gene: 10. Germline loops: CDR1 SGHRS, CDR2 YFSETQ. This chain's CDR3 is CASSPQGQGPPNYGYTF. CDR3 nucleotide sequence: TGCGCCAGCAGCCCCCAGGGACAGGGCCCTCCTAACTATGGCTACACCTTC.

This clone was seen a few times. The chain combines TRBV6-8 with TRBJ2-1; D not certain. The V gene lost 6 bases and the J gene lost 4 bases, with 22 bases spanning the gap. From germline, CDR1 is MNHGY and CDR2 SAAAGT. The CDR3 loop spans 17 amino acids. The CDR3 DNA is TGTGCCAGCAGGGAGAAGGGTCCGACGGCGAGGTACAATGAGCAGTTCTTC. Its translation is CASREKGPTARYNEQFF.

This clone was found a few times. This rearrangement joins TRBV9 to TRBJ1-2, with 7 positions matching TRBD1. This CDR3 comprises 14 residues. In germline, CDR1 is SGDLS, CDR2 YYNGEE. Trimming took 0 bases from V and 1 from J; bases not matched to a gene: 0. The CDR3 DNA follows: TGTGCCAGCAGCGTAGGACAGGGTAACTATGGCTACACCTTC. Protein product: CASSVGQGNYGYTF.

The V and J genes are TRBV6-8 and TRBJ1-2; TRBD1 agrees at 8 bases. CDR3 length equals 16 residues. The ends lost 0 bases at V and 4 bases at J; junction bases unmatched: 7. In germline, CDR1 is MNHGY, CDR2 SAAAGT. The CDR3 spells CASSYSAAGGGYGYTF. The CDR3 region has the DNA TGTGCCAGCAGTTACTCGGCAGCAGGGGGCGGCTATGGCTACACCTTC.

J is TRBJ1-2 and V is TRBV30; unclear D gene. V was pared by 3 bases and J by 10 bases, with 12 bases between. Germline V CDR1 and CDR2: GTSNPN, SVGIG (reference sequence). The length of the CDR3 is 11 residues. This CDR3 reads CAWSLLSDYTF. In DNA form, the CDR3 reads TGTGCCTGGAGCCTACTGTCGGACTACACCTTC.

The chain combines TRBV11-3 with TRBJ2-1; TRBD2 matches 11 bases. The germline V gene has CDR1 SGHNT and CDR2 YENEEA. The V gene end was trimmed by 6 bases and the J gene end by 8 bases; junction bases not matched to a gene: 15. The CDR3 has 17 residues. This CDR3 is CASRHDRFSGRGYEQFF. The CDR3 nucleotides are TGTGCCAGCAGACATGACAGGTTTAGCGGGAGGGGCTATGAGCAGTTCTTC. Drawing the rest from reference TRBV11-3 and TRBJ2-1, the complete variable domain is EAGVVQSPRYKIIEKKQPVAFWCNPISGHNTLYWYLQNLGQGPELLIRYENEEAVDDSQLPKDRFSAERLKGVDSTLKIQPAELGDSAVYLCASRHDRFSGRGYEQFFGPGTRLTVL.

In its sample, this clone was seen a few times. The V call is TRBV9, the J call TRBJ2-7, with D unresolved. V was pared by 4 bases and J by 3 bases, with 8 bases between. The CDR3 contains 12 residues. The germline V gene encodes CDR1 SGDLS and CDR2 YYNGEE. The CDR3 region is CASSPTGYEQYF. For the CDR3, the DNA is TGTGCCAGCAGCCCAACGGGCTACGAGCAGTACTTC. The complete variable domain, with remaining parts taken from reference TRBV9 and TRBJ2-7, reads DSGVTQTPKHLITATGQRVTLRCSPRSGDLSVYWYQQSLDQGLQFLIQYYNGEERAKGNILERFSAQQFPDLHSELNLSSLELGDSALYFCASSPTGYEQYFGPGTRLTVT.

This clone appeared a few times. This chain joins TRBV23-1 and TRBJ1-4, with TRBD1 as a possible D gene (5 bases). TRBV23-1 is placed among ORFs of uncertain function. The V end was cut by 6 bases, the J end by 0 bases, with 14 bases between. The CDR3 runs to 16 residues. CDR3 amino acids: CASSLAGGATNEKLFF. CDR3 sequence (DNA): TGCGCCAGCAGCTTGGCCGGGGGGGCAACTAATGAAAAACTGTTTTTT.

The CDR3 nucleotides read TGCGCCAGCAGCCCCGGGTCATCAGTATCCAATGAGCAGTTCTTC. Translation gives CASSPGSSVSNEQFF. The chain couples TRBV5-1 to TRBJ2-1; no firm D call. Germline values: CDR1 SGHRS, CDR2 YFSETQ. There are 15 residues in the CDR3. Trimming stripped 4 bases from V and 6 bases from J, with 17 bases between.

The chain employs TRBV5-1 and TRBJ2-7; D possibly matches TRBD1 or TRBD2 (6 bases each). Germline CDR1 reads SGHRS; CDR2 reads YFSETQ. The CDR3 is 16 residues long. Trimming shortened V by 0 bases and J by 5 bases, and 18 bases separated the two germline ends. The CDR3: CASSLVYESRGDEQYF. The CDR3 region has the DNA TGCGCCAGCAGCTTGGTGTATGAATCGAGGGGGGACGAGCAGTACTTC.